One and the same sample provided the 21 T cell receptor beta chains below, sequenced in a study of response to subunit inactivated influenza vaccine. TCRdb re-called the RT-PCR reads through MiXCR, storing one row per CDR3 protein. The profile shows a few hundred thousand distinct CDR3 sequences, around 13% of them singletons. Sequenced here: PBMCs from blood, sampled 11 to 12 days after vaccination. The receptors derive from a man over 45 who received an inactivated influenza vaccine.

The chain combines TRBV18 with TRBJ2-7, with D possibly being TRBD1 (5 bases). Germline CDR1 and CDR2: KGHSH and LQKENI. This CDR3 region has 12 residues. The germline V and J ends were trimmed by 3 bases and 7 bases, with 10 bases remaining between them. The CDR3: CASSPATEEQYF. The CDR3 coding sequence is TGTGCCAGCTCACCTGCGACAGAGGAGCAGTACTTC.

The chain combines TRBV12-3 or TRBV12-4 with TRBJ1-2; TRBD1 aligns across 10 bases. This CDR3 contains 15 residues. The J segment lost 4 bases and the V segment lost 6 bases, leaving 8 bases of the junction unmatched. In DNA form, the CDR3 reads TGTGCCAGCAGACGACAGGGGGCCCTTCTCTATGGCTACACCTTC. This translates into CASRRQGALLYGYTF.

The chain employs TRBV7-8 and TRBJ1-4, with D unclear. CDR1 and CDR2 (germline): SGHVS, FQNEAQ. The CDR3 sequence is 15 residues long. V was shortened by 5 bases and J by 8 bases, with 18 bases between the two germline ends. CDR3 DNA sequence: TGTGCCAGCAGCCCCCCCGGCAGCCTGGGGGAAAAACTGTTTTTT. Translated, it gives CASSPPGSLGEKLFF.

The V call is TRBV24-1, the J call TRBJ2-1, with D uncertain. From germline, CDR1 is KGHDR and CDR2 SFDVKD. This CDR3 is 16 amino acids long. V was shortened by 3 bases and J by 8 bases, with 19 bases between the two germline ends. The CDR3 nucleotides read TGTGCCACCAGTGATGGACGGCGTTCCTTTTACTATGAGCAGTTCTTC. This translates into CATSDGRRSFYYEQFF.

The table lists this clonotype with a few counts. The chain recombines TRBV29-1 with TRBJ1-6, with a tentative D call TRBD1 (5 bases). Germline V lookup: CDR1 SQVTM, CDR2 ANQGSEA. The V and J ends lost 7 bases and 1 base respectively, with 11 bases between them. CDR3 length equals 14 residues. As DNA, the CDR3 is TGCAGCGCCCGGGAGGGGTCCTATAATTCACCCCTCCACTTT. Protein sequence: CSAREGSYNSPLHF.

J is TRBJ1-2 and V is TRBV7-9, with D unclear. Trimming left V 5 bases short and J 3 bases short, with 13 bases between. CDR1 and CDR2 (germline): SEHNR, FQNEAQ (reference sequence). The length of the CDR3 is 14 residues. In DNA, the CDR3 is TGTGCCAGCAGCCTCAGCTTACACGACTATGGCTACACCTTC. It translates to CASSLSLHDYGYTF.

This clonotype was seen ten or more times. The gene calls are TRBV9 and TRBJ1-1; 10 bases match TRBD1. CDR1 and CDR2 from the germline V gene are SGDLS and YYNGEE. The CDR3 is 14 residues long. Trimming took 4 bases from V and 5 from J; bases not matched to a gene: 5. The CDR3 region has the DNA TGTGCCAGCAGCCCCCGGACAGGGGGGACTGAAGCTTTCTTT. Amino acid sequence: CASSPRTGGTEAFF.

V is TRBV7-6 and J is TRBJ1-6, with no clear D. The ends were cut back, 1 base at V and 4 bases at J, with 8 bases in the middle. The length of the CDR3 is 15 residues. Germline-derived CDR1 and CDR2 are SGHVS and FNYEAQ. The CDR3 loop reads CASSLDSRYNSPLHF. The CDR3 DNA follows: TGTGCCAGCAGCTTAGATAGTCGGTATAATTCACCCCTCCACTTT.

In its sample, this clonotype was seen a few times. V and J are TRBV29-1 and TRBJ2-1; 14 nucleotides align to TRBD2. The CDR3 sequence is 14 residues long. J was trimmed by 9 bases and V by 7 bases; bases with no gene match: 8. CDR1 SQVTM and CDR2 ANQGSEA come from the germline V gene. This chain's CDR3 is CSAGLAGGRGEQFF. The DNA of the CDR3 is TGCAGCGCTGGACTAGCGGGGGGAAGGGGTGAGCAGTTCTTC.

This clonotype was seen a handful of times. The J gene is TRBJ2-3, the V gene TRBV5-1, with D maybe TRBD2 (6 bases). CDR3 length equals 14 residues. Germline V CDR1 and CDR2: SGHRS, YFSETQ. V lost 0 bases and J 7 bases, leaving 12 bases between the germline ends. The CDR3 sequence is CASSLGPEGNTQYF. The CDR3 DNA reads as TGCGCCAGCAGCTTGGGGCCGGAGGGAAATACGCAGTATTTT.

The sample holds a few counts of this clonotype. The CDR3 here is CASSPGQVREAFF. The CDR3 DNA sequence: TGTGCCAGCAGCCCCGGACAGGTCCGTGAAGCTTTCTTT. The chain employs TRBV7-9 and TRBJ1-1; 7 bases are shared with TRBD1. Trimming at V came to 5 bases and at J to 7 bases, leaving 7 bases not matched to a gene. The CDR3 totals 13 residues. Per germline, CDR1 SEHNR and CDR2 FQNEAQ (reference sequence).

J is TRBJ2-5 and V is TRBV2; D unresolved. Trimming cost V 2 bases and J 4 bases, with 14 bases left between them. Germline lookup yields CDR1 SNHLY and CDR2 FYNNEI. This CDR3 has 15 amino acids. CDR3 bases: TGTGCCAGCAGTGAATTTGGGGTATGGGGAGAGACCCAGTACTTC. It codes for CASSEFGVWGETQYF. Combining the CDR3 with reference TRBV2 and TRBJ2-5 gives the whole variable domain EPEVTQTPSHQVTQMGQEVILRCVPISNHLYFYWYRQILGQKVEFLVSFYNNEISEKSEIFDDQFSVERPDGSNFTLKIRSTKLEDSAMYFCASSEFGVWGETQYFGPGTRLLVL.

The table lists this clonotype with many counts. The chain links TRBV7-2 to TRBJ2-3, with D unclear. CDR1 is SGHTA, CDR2 FQGNSA, per germline. The CDR3 consists of 11 residues. Trimming removed 3 bases at V and 7 bases at J, with 5 bases between. In DNA form, the CDR3 reads TGTGCCAGCAGCTTGGGGTATACGCAGTATTTT. The encoded protein is CASSLGYTQYF.

This rearrangement joins TRBV12-3 or TRBV12-4 to TRBJ1-2, with no clear D. This CDR3 is built from 16 residues. Trimming shortened V by 2 bases and J by 1 base, and 14 bases separated the two germline ends. The CDR3 region is CASSLSASRYNYGYTF. For the CDR3, the DNA is TGTGCCAGCAGTTTAAGTGCCAGCCGATATAACTATGGCTACACCTTC.

This chain links TRBV5-5 with TRBJ2-2; no clear D. The germline V gene has CDR1 SGHKS and CDR2 YYEKEE (reference sequence). V lost 4 bases, J lost 8 bases, and 9 bases lay in between. The CDR3 is 12 amino acids. CDR3 loop: CASSPRAGELFF. CDR3 nucleotide sequence: TGTGCCAGCAGCCCCCGGGCGGGGGAGCTGTTTTTT. Drawing the rest from reference TRBV5-5 and TRBJ2-2, the complete variable domain is DAGVTQSPTHLIKTRGQQVTLRCSPISGHKSVSWYQQVLGQGPQFIFQYYEKEERGRGNFPDRFSARQFPNYSSELNVNALLLGDSALYLCASSPRAGELFFGEGSRLTVL.

This clonotype was seen only a few times. The V and J genes are TRBV12-3 or TRBV12-4 and TRBJ2-7; D may be TRBD2 (5 bases). Trimming removed 5 bases from V and 7 bases from J, with 9 bases in between. The CDR3 consists of 11 residues. CDR3 DNA: TGTGCCAGCAGTATCTCGGGGGAGCAGTACTTC. It translates to CASSISGEQYF.

This clonotype appeared a few times. J is TRBJ2-4 and V is TRBV29-1; 11 bases fit TRBD1. CDR3 size: 13 residues. The V and J ends lost 7 bases and 8 bases, in that order; junction bases with no gene match: 7. Germline lookup yields CDR1 SQVTM and CDR2 ANQGSEA. The CDR3 loop is CSALGQGDYIQYF. CDR3 DNA sequence: TGCAGCGCTTTGGGACAGGGGGATTACATTCAGTACTTC.

The V and J genes are TRBV5-1 and TRBJ1-4; 7 positions match TRBD1. Germline V gene sequence: CDR1 SGHRS, CDR2 YFSETQ. V lost 5 bases and J lost 5; bases outside the gene matches: 9. The CDR3 totals 15 residues. This chain's CDR3 is CASRLQGTMNEKLFF. The DNA of the CDR3 is TGCGCCAGCAGGTTACAGGGGACCATGAATGAAAAACTGTTTTTT.

CDR3 in amino acids: CASSPGARTGSYEQFF. The CDR3 nucleotides read TGTGCCAGCAGCCCCGGGGCCCGGACAGGGAGTTATGAGCAGTTCTTC. This sequence joins TRBV7-9 and TRBJ2-1, with 8 bases identical to TRBD1. The CDR3 loop spans 16 amino acids. Per germline, CDR1 SEHNR and CDR2 FQNEAQ (reference sequence). Trimming removed 5 bases from V and 8 bases from J; junction bases left unmatched: 14. Looking up the rest from reference TRBV7-9 and TRBJ2-1 gives the full variable domain: DTGVSQNPRHKITKRGQNVTFRCDPISEHNRLYWYRQTLGQGPEFLTYFQNEAQLEKSRLLSDRFSAERPKGSFSTLEIQRTEQGDSAMYLCASSPGARTGSYEQFFGPGTRLTVL.

J is TRBJ2-1 and V is TRBV6-1, with TRBD2 matching 14 bases. CDR1 is MNHNS and CDR2 is SASEGT in the germline V gene. With 2 bases clipped from V and 9 bases from J, the junction kept 9 bases outside the gene matches. The CDR3 sequence is 17 residues long. The CDR3 DNA reads TGTGCCAGCAGTGAAAAGGGACTAGCGGGAGTTTCGGGTGAGCAGTTCTTC. Protein: CASSEKGLAGVSGEQFF.

This clonotype came up many times. The chain carries TRBV7-9 and TRBJ2-3; 10 bases map to TRBD1. The V gene end was trimmed by 5 bases and the J gene end by 5 bases; junction bases not matched to a gene: 7. The CDR3 spans 15 residues. Germline V gene data show CDR1 as SEHNR and CDR2 as FQNEAQ (reference sequence). CDR3 DNA: TGTGCCAGCAGCCCGAGGGACAGGGGAGGAGATACGCAGTATTTT. The encoded protein is CASSPRDRGGDTQYF.